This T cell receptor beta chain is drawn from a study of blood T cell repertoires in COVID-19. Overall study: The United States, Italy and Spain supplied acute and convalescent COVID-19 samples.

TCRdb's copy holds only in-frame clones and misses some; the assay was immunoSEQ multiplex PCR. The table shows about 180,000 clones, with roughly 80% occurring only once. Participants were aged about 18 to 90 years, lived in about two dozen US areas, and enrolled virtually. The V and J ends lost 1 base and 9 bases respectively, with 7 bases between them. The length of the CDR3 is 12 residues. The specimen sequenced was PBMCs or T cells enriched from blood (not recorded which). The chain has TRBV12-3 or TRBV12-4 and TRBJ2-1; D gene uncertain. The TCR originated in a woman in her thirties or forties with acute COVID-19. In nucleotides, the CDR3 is TGTGCCAGCAGTTTAGAGGCGGTTGAGCAGTTCTTC. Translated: CASSLEAVEQFF.